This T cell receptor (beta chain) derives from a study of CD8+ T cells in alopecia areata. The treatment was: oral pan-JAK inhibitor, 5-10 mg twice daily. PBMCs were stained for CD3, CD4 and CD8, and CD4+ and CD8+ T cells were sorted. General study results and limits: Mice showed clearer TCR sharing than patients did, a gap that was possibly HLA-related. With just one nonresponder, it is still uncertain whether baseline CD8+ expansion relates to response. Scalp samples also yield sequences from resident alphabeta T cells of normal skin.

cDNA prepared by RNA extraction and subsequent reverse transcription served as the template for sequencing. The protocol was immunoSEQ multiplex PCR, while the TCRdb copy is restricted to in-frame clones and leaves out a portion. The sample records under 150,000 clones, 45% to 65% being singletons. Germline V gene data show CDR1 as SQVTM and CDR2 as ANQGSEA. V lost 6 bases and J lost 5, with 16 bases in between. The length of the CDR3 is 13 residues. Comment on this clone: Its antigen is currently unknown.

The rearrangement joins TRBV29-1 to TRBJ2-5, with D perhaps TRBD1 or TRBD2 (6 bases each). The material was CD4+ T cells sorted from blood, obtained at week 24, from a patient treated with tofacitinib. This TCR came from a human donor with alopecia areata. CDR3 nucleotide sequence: TGCAGCGTCCTTGGGGGGCTCAGGGAGACCCAGTACTTC. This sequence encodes CSVLGGLRETQYF.